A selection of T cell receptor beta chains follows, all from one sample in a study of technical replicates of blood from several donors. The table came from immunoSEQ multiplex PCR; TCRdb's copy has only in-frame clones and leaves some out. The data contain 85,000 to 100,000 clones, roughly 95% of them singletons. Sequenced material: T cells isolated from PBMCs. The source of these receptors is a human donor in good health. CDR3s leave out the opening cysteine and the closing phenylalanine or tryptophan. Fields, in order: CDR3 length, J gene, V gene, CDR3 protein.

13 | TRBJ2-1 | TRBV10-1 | ASSEGLAGGSFQF
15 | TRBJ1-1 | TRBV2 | ASSVRSTGSMNTEAF
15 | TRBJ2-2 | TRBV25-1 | ASILVPIGGSTGELF
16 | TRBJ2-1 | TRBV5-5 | ASSLADKLASSYNEQF
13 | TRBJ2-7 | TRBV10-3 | AISGIAGHSYGQY
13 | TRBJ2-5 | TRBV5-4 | ASSIPSGGKETQY
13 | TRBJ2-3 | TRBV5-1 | ASSDGLARGYTQY
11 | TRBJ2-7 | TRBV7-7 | ASSGDRGYEQY
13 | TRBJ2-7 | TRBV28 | ASSSSGQGTYEQY
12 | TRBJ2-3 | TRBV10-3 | ATRGLAADDTQY
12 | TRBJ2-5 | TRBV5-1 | ASSTGQGRETQY
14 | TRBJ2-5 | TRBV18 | ASSLVTSGVKETQY
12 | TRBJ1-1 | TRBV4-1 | ASSQEGVNTEAF
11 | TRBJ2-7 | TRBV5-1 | ASSFGQTYEQY
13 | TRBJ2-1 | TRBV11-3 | ASSRKWGGADEQF
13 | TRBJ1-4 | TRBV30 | AWSGFGTVNEKLF
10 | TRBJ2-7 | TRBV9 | ASGGSSYEQY
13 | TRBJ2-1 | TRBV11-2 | ASTRDPGSYNEQF
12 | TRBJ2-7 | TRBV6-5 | ASSTGLAVYEQY
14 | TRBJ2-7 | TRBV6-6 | ASSISQTDSTYEQY
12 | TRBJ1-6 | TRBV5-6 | ASSLTGDNSPLH
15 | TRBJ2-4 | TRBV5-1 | ASSSGGAGEAKNIQY
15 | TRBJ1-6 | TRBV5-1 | ASSLEMGSSYNSPLH
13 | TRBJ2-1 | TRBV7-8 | ASSFLAGGRNEQF
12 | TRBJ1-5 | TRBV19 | ASTSVHSNQPQH
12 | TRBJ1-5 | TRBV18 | ASSPGSGNQPQH
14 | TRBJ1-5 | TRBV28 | ASSPPPGSSNQPQH
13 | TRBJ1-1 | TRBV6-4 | ASSASQGARTEAF
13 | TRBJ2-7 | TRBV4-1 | ASSQRSQLAYEQY
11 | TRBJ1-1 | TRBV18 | ASSATGTTEAF
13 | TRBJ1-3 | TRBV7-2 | ASSLAGQSMNTIY
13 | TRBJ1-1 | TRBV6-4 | ASSVSSTGGTEAF
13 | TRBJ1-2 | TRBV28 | ASRRRQGLGLGYT
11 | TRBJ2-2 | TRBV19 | ASSRQNTGELF
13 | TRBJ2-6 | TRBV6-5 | ASTTDPSGANVLT
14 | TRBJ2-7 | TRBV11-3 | ASSWGPPGEHYEQY
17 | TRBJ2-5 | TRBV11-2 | ASSLGRWDLAGAQETQY
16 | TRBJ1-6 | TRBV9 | ASSVGMGTGTYNSPLH
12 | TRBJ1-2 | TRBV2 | ASSAGTAVYGYT
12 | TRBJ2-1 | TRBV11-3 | ASSLASRNNEQF
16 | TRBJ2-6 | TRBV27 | ASSLVAGVSSGANVLT
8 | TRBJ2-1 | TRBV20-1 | SARISEQF
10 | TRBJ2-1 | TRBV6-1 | ASTTLAGDQF
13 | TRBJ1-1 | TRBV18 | ASSTRQAMNTEAF
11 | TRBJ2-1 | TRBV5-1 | ASSLNNGRIQF
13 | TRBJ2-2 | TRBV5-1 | ASSAGQGISGELF
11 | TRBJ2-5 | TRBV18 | ASSPGEAETQY
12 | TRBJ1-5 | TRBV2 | ASSKTGLNQPQH
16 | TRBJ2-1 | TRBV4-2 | ASSPARGSGGVGNEQF
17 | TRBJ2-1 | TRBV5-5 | ASSGWSSGSSSSYNEQF
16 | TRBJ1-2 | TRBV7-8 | ASSFYGSTRGTNYGYT
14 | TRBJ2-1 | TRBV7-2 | ASSSVADRAYNEQF
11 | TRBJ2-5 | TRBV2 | ASAARVGETQY
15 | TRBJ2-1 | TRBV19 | ASSTSGTGTGGNEQF
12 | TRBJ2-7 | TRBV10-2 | ASSVGLATFEQY
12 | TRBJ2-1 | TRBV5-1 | ASSPRDRNNEQF
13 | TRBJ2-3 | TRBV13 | ASSEHSGRTDTQY
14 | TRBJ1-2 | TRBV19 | ASSISVYETGHGYT
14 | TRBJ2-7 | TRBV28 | ASSSPPGGSFGEQY